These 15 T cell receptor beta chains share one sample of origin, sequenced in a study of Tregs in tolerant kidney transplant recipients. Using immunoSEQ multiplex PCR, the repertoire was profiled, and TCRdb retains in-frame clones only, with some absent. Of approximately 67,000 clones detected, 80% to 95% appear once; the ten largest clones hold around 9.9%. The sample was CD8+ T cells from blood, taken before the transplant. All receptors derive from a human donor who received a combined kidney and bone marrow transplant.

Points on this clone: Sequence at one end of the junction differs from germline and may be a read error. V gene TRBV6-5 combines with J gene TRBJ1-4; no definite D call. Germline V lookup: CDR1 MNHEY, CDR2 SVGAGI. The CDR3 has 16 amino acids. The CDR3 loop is CASSYFSSGTNEKLFF. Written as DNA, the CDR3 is TGTGCCAGCAGCTACTTCTCCTCGGGGACTAATGAAAAACTGTTTTTT.

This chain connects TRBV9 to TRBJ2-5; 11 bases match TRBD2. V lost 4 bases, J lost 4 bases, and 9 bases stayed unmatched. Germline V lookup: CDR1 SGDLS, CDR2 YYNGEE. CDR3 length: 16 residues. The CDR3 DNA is TGTGCCAGCAGCCCTAGCGGGGGGCGGGGGCGAGAGACCCAGTACTTC. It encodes CASSPSGGRGRETQYF.

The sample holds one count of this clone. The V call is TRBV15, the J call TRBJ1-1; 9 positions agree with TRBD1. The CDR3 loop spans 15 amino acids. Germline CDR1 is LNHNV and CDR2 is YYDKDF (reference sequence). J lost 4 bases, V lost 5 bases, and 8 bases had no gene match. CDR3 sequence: CATSWGDREITEAFF. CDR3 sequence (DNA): TGTGCCACCAGCTGGGGGGACAGGGAGATCACTGAAGCTTTCTTT.

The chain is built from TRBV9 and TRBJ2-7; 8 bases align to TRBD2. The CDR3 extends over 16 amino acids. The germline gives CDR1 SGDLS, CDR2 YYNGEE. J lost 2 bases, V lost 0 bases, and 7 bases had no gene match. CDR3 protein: CASSVAETSETYEQYF. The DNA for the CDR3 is TGTGCCAGCAGCGTAGCCGAGACTAGCGAGACCTACGAGCAGTACTTC.

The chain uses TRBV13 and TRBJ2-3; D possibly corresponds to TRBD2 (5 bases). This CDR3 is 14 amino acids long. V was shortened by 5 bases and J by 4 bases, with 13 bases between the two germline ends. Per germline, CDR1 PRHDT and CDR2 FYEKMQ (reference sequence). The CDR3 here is CASSPLGSSDTQYF. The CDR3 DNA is TGTGCCAGCAGCCCTCTAGGGAGTTCAGATACGCAGTATTTT.

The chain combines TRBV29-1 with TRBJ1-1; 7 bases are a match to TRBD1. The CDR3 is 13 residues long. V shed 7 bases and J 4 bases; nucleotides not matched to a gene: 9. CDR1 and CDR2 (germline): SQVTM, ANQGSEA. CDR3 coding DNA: TGCAGCGCCGAGACAGGGAGTGGCACTGAAGCTTTCTTT. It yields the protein CSAETGSGTEAFF.

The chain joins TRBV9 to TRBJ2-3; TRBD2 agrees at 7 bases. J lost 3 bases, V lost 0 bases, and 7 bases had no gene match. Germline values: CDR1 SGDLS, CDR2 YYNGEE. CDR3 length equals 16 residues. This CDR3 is CASSVEWGGLTDTQYF. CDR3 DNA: TGTGCCAGCAGCGTAGAATGGGGGGGGTTGACAGATACGCAGTATTTT.

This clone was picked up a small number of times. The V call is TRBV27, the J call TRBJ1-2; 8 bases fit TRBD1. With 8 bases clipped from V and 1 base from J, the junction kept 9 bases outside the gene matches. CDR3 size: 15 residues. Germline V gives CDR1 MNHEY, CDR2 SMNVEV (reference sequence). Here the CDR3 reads CASLGRGPLNYGYTF. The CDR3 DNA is TGTGCCAGCTTGGGCAGGGGGCCCCTTAACTATGGCTACACCTTC.

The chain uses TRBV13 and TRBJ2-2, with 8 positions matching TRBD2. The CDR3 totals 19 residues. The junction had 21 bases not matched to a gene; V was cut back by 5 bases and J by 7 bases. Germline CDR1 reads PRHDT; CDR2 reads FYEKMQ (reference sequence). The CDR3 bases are TGTGCCAGCAGCGCCCCGTCGGGATCCCTAGCGGGTGTAATCGGGGAGCTGTTTTTT. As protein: CASSAPSGSLAGVIGELFF.

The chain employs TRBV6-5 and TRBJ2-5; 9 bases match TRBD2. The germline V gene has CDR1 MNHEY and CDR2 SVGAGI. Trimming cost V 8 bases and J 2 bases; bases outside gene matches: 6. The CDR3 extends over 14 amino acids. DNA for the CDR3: TGTGCCAGCGGTAGCGGGAGAAGACAAGAGACCCAGTACTTC. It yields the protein CASGSGRRQETQYF.

CDR3 DNA sequence: TGTGCCAGCAGTTACTCTACTCACTACGAGCAGTACTTC. Protein: CASSYSTHYEQYF. The chain has TRBV6-5 and TRBJ2-7; no reliable D call. Trimming removed 0 bases from V and 3 bases from J, with 6 bases in between. Germline assignment: CDR1 MNHEY and CDR2 SVGAGI. This CDR3 is 13 amino acids long.

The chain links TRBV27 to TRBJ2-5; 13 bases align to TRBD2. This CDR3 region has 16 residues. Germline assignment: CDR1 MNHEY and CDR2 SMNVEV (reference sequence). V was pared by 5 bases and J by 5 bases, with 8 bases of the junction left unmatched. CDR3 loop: CASSLRTSGGGETQYF. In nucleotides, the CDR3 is TGTGCCAGCAGTCTACGGACTAGCGGGGGCGGGGAGACCCAGTACTTC.

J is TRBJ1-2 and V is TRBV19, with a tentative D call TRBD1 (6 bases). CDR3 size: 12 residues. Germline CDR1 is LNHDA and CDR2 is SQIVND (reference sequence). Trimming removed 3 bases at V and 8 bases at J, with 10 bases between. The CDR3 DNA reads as TGTGCCAGTAGTATTGGACAGAAAGGCTACACCTTC. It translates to CASSIGQKGYTF.

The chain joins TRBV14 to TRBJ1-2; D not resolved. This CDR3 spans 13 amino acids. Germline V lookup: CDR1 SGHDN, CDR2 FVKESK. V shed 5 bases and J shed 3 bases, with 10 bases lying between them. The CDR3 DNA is TGTGCCAGCAGCGAGGGAGGTGACTATGGCTACACCTTC. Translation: CASSEGGDYGYTF. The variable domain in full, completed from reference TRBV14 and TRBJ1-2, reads EAGVTQFPSHSVIEKGQTVTLRCDPISGHDNLYWYRRVMGKEIKFLLHFVKESKQDESGMPNNRFLAERTGGTYSTLKVQPAELEDSGVYFCASSEGGDYGYTFGSGTRLTVV.

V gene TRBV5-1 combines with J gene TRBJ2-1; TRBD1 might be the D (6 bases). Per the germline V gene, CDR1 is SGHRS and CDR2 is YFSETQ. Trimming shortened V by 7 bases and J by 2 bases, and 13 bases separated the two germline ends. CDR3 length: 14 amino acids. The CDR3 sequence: CASGQFGAYNEQFF. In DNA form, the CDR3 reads TGCGCCAGCGGACAGTTTGGAGCCTACAATGAGCAGTTCTTC.